What follows describes a single TCR beta chain. This sample was taken from a study of CD8 T cells in Susac syndrome. Study overall: Patients with Susac syndrome were therapy-naive, taking corticosteroids, with some also receiving intravenous immunoglobulin, or taking intravenous immunoglobulin alone at the time their blood was drawn.

The CDR3 runs to 12 residues. CDR1 SNHLY and CDR2 FYNNEI come from the germline V gene. Trimming took 11 bases from V and 0 from J, leaving 9 bases between them. Bulk CD8+ and CD4+ cells came from magnetic negative isolation; CD8+ TEMRA by FACS. The RNA, roughly 0.45 to 1 ug, was put through reverse transcription using random hexamers. Across 54 Vbeta and 13 Jbeta, immunoSEQ multiplex PCR amplified TCR beta CDR3. TCRdb reanalysed the immunoSEQ multiplex PCR reads using MiXCR and keeps one entry per CDR3 protein. Here the sample spans roughly 220,000 distinct CDR3 sequences, over 90% being singletons. The sequence derives from a human donor with Susac syndrome. The chain is built from TRBV2 and TRBJ2-3; tentative D call: TRBD2 (6 bases). The specimen was CD4+ T cells from PBMCs. Here the CDR3 DNA reads TGTGCCTGCGGGGTAAGCACAGATACGCAGTATTTT. This sequence encodes CACGVSTDTQYF.